This TCR beta chain is drawn from a study of cytomegalovirus exposure and HLA in healthy donors (TCRdb year 2017). About the study as a whole: In an earlier analysis of roughly 500 of the donors, about 270 Gb of sequence data and 90 million to 120 million unique TCR beta sequences from approximately 180 million T cells were reported. Among the approximately 400 genotyped donors, around 81% belonged to the genetic ancestry cluster associated with self-reported Caucasian donors. To decide whether each TCR beta V gene segment behaved as functional or pseudogenic, an earlier analysis of some 540 of the donors relied on high-throughput TCR beta sequencing. Along with the approximately 650-subject first cohort, a separate validation cohort of over a hundred different subjects was used. A later genetic analysis took genome-wide SNP genotypes for about three fifths of the roughly 670 donors and used that subset as a discovery cohort. In the later analysis, no new phenotypic data were used to find candidate immune exposures; instead, reliance was placed on TCR beta sequences and their occurrence across donors. The study combined high-throughput TCR immunosequencing, statistical association of individual TCRs with disease status, and machine learning to predict cytomegalovirus infection status. The study used immunosequencing to profile the T cell repertoires of more than 650 subjects and linked those repertoires to cytomegalovirus serostatus. Donor age, sex, ethnicity and CMV serostatus were compiled together with the repertoire data. The number of typed donors differed by locus: roughly 620-630 for A, B, C, DRB1 and DQB1; approximately 540 for DQA1; around 580 for DPA1; and around 450 for DPB1. A few DR-DQ haplotypes were treated as single units for association and clustering because of strong linkage in the cohort. Class I and class II HLA loci were covered by the typing at four-digit resolution. The study was designed to test whether signatures of past pathogen exposure could be identified by cataloging public T cell receptors. Among about 410 genotyped donors of the cohort, an average of roughly 230,000 unique TCR beta nucleotide sequences was sequenced per donor, of which approximately 19% were non-productive. In a later analysis, previously published TCR beta repertoires from 666 donors were re-analyzed and high-resolution HLA genotyping was added so that TCR occurrence patterns could be studied. An early release that covered fewer than 800 HLA-typed donors contained approximately 300 gigabases of sequencing data and about 84 million unique TCR sequences. All discovery cohort repertoires had been generated using a single sequencing platform. Study-wide conclusions, independent of this receptor: Correlated functional status among segregating V segments might reflect linkage disequilibrium, but an unknown experimental factor could not be ruled out. The study gave a list of under 200 TCR beta chains associated with cytomegalovirus. While some public TCRs were present in many individuals, most TCR sequences turned up only very rarely across donors. The only immune exposure information available for the cohort was CMV serostatus. Because HLA typing was unavailable for some donors at each locus, only the typed subset was used in association tests. Strong co-occurrence of HLA alleles, especially DR and DQ, made assigning TCR associations to individual alleles difficult. According to a later analysis, most CMV-associated TCR beta chains appeared to be HLA-restricted, and the HLA associations seemed to be driven largely by CMV exposure. An association between a missense DCLRE1C variant and V-gene and J-gene trimming of TCR beta chains was found in a later genetic analysis and replicated in an independent cohort. The authors suggested that the approach could potentially be generalized to other disease states and immunological phenotypes. The 87-base-pair reads could not distinguish some IMGT-functional V segments, including TRBV6-2 and TRBV6-3, so those segments were excluded. In a later analysis, over 15,000 TCR beta sequences were associated with specific HLA alleles at a false discovery rate of 0.05. In this cohort, only TCR beta chains were sequenced, and detectable features were limited by the absence of alpha or paired-chain data. In a later analysis, the rate of TCR association differed among HLA loci, with DRB1 alleles having the most associated TCRs and HLA-C alleles having the fewest. According to a later analysis, parvovirus B19, influenza, CMV and Epstein-Barr virus appeared linked to several top co-occurrence clusters. Three of the identified cytomegalovirus-associated TCR beta chains were confirmed in vitro to be specific for cytomegalovirus antigens. A later analysis found that HLA-associated TCR beta chains were more clonally expanded and had lower generation probabilities than equally common non-associated chains. The presence/absence analyses assumed that sequencing depth was roughly uniform across donors, and that assumption may not be true. Cytomegalovirus status was reported to be diagnosed by the classifier with high specificity and sensitivity in both the original and validation cohorts. A further reported finding was that TCR beta sequences accurately predicted the HLA-A and HLA-B alleles for most subjects in the first cohort. The earlier analysis of 587 of the donors excluded seventeen rarely observed V segments, including chromosome 9 orphons, because counts were too low. In a later genetic analysis, fewer N-insertions in productive TCRs were reported among donors in an Asian-associated ancestry cluster than the approximately 670-donor mean. In an earlier analysis of more than 500 of the donors, most TCR beta V segments appeared in productive rearrangements about 90% or about 30% of the time, broadly matching IMGT annotations. The sequencing pipeline was judged likely to have produced a cluster of highly shared sequence variants as a technical artifact.

As regards this clone: It has no known antigen specificity. The input lacks base qualities; no much larger clone sits a single base away.

Library prep was done by the immunoSEQ multiplex PCR assay. For the multiplex PCR, a mixture combining 60 forward primers for TCR Vbeta segments and 13 reverse primers for TCR Jbeta segments was used. The CDR3 region of rearranged TCR beta genes was amplified from genomic DNA by a multiplex PCR assay. On the Illumina HiSeq System, the amplified TCR beta libraries were sequenced as 87-base-pair reads. The paper's data handling went like this. In a later analysis, about 80 million unique TCR beta chains were counted across the 500 to 850 repertoires, and roughly 11 million of these chains were shared by at least two donors. Raw reads were error-corrected and collapsed into unique sequences by a nearest-neighbor algorithm in which closely related sequences were merged to remove PCR and sequencing errors. V, D and J gene segments were assigned by aligning CDR3 sequences to IMGT reference sequences. For a sequence to be retained, a match of at least six nucleotides to both a V gene segment and a J gene segment was required. A rearrangement was called productive if the CDR3 had no stop codons and remained in frame with V and J, and every other rearrangement was called non-productive. CDR3 was defined by IMGT convention, running from the second conserved V-encoded cysteine to the conserved J-encoded phenylalanine. The earlier analysis of 500 to 600 of the donors excluded sequences that lacked an unambiguous match to a single V gene segment. In an earlier analysis of 587 of the donors, V segments were called functional above 56.7% productive rearrangements and were called segregating when the between-donor standard deviation exceeded 5%. A statistical classification framework was built for diagnosing cytomegalovirus status from the catalog of TCR beta chain sequences. In a later analysis, V and J genes were assigned by comparing TCR nucleotide sequences against IMGT/GENE-DB human TR gene sequences. A later analysis assigned CDR3 sequences and most-parsimonious VDJ recombination scenarios with the TCRdist pipeline. In a later analysis, each TCR beta chain was defined by its CDR3 amino acid sequence together with its V-gene family, and reads lacking a unique V-gene family were excluded. In a later analysis, around 600 highly shared, low-generation-probability nucleotide sequences were removed to address suspected cross-contamination and a sequencing artifact. In a later analysis, a clonal expansion index was calculated for each public chain from normalized within-repertoire ranks of inferred template counts. In a later analysis, generation probabilities were computed using a VDJ recombination model fitted to out-of-frame rearrangements, and the results were checked against IGoR. In a later analysis, hypergeometric tests were used to score TCR-TCR, TCR-HLA and TCR-CMV co-occurrence, with a repertoire-size bias correction applied to TCR pairs. In a later analysis, false discovery rates were estimated by permuting HLA or CMV assignments 20 times. In a later analysis, co-occurring TCRs were grouped using DBSCAN, with TCRdist sequence similarity added in when clustering inside HLA-allele-positive subsets. Repertoires with fewer than 30,000 or more than 120,000 public chains, plus five repertoires with anomalous nucleotide sharing, were excluded from co-occurrence clustering. TCRdb mirrors the immuneACCESS table, restricted to in-frame sequences. Some clones are absent from its copies; in checked studies, under half trace to an unresolved V gene, and the reason for the others is unknown. That table supplies the V and J calls and clone size; D and trimming were determined from the DNA. Here the sample has around 180,000 clones; 70% to 80% occur a single time. Roughly 1.5% of the sample is held by the ten biggest clonotypes.

The cohort comprised 710 or so healthy bone marrow donors. Cohort members were all nominally healthy when sampled, although unrecorded immune exposures were likely present. The donor tested CMV seronegative and was one of the 352 seronegative cohort members. A peripheral blood sample was collected from each donor, and TCR beta sequencing was performed on peripheral blood mononuclear cells. Genomic DNA extraction from the blood cell samples was performed with the Qiagen DNeasy Blood Extraction Kit. V is clipped by 2 bases and J by 7 bases, and the sequence between their germline boundaries is 11 bases long. Inclusive of the bounding cysteine and phenylalanine, the CDR3 is 13 residues long. The only DNA kept is the CDR3, 39 bases in frame from the first base. CDR1 and CDR2 (MNHEY, SVGAGI) derive from the germline V gene.

The chain is made from TRBV6-5 and TRBJ1-2; TRBD1 is a weak D gene call, 5 bases matching. This receptor was identified in a woman aged 45 to 65 in good health and CMV-seronegative. The sample consisted of PBMCs. The CDR3 protein is CASSYGGAVGYTF. The base sequence is TGTGCCAGCAGTTACGGCGGGGCAGTTGGCTACACCTTC.